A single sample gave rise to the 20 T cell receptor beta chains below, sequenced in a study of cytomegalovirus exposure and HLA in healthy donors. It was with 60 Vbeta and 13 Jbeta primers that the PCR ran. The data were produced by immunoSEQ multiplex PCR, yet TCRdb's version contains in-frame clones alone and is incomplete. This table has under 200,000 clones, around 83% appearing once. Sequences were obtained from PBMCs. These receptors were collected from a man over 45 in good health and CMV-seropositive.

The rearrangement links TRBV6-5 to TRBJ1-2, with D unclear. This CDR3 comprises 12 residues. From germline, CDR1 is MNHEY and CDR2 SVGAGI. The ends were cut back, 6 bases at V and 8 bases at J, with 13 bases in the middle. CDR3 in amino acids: CASSEGSYGYTF. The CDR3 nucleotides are TGTGCCAGCAGCGAAGGGAGCTACGGCTACACCTTC.

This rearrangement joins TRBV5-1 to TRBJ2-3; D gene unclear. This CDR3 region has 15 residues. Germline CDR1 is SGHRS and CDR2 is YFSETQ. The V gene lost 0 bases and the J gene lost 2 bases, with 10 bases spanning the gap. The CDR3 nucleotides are TGCGCCAGCAGCTTGGCCCGCCAGGACACAGATACGCAGTATTTT. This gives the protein CASSLARQDTDTQYF. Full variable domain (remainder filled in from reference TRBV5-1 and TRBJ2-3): KAGVTQTPRYLIKTRGQQVTLSCSPISGHRSVSWYQQTPGQGLQFLFEYFSETQRNKGNFPGRFSGRQFSNSRSEMNVSTLELGDSALYLCASSLARQDTDTQYFGPGTRLTVL.

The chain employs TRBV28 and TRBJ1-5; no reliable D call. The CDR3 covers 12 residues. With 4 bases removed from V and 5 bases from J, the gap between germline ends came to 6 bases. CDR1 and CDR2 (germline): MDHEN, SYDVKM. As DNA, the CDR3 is TGTGCCAGCAGTTCCCTTCATCAGCCCCAGCATTTT. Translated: CASSSLHQPQHF. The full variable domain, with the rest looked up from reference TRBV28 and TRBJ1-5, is DVKVTQSSRYLVKRTGEKVFLECVQDMDHENMFWYRQDPGLGLRLIYFSYDVKMKEKGDIPEGYSVSREKKERFSLILESASTNQTSMYLCASSSLHQPQHFGDGTRLSIL.

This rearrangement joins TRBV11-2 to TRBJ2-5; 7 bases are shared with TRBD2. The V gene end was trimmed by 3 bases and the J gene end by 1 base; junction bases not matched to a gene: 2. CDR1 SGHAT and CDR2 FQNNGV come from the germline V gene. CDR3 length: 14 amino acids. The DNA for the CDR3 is TGTGCCAGCAGCTTTCCTAGCGGCCAAGAGACCCAGTACTTC. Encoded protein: CASSFPSGQETQYF.

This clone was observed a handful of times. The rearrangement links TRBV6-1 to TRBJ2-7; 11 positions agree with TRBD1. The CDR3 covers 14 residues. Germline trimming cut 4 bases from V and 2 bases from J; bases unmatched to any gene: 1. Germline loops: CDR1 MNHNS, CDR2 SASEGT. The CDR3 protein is CASSGTGGPYEQYV. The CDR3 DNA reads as TGTGCCAGCAGTGGGACAGGGGGCCCCTACGAGCAGTACGTC.

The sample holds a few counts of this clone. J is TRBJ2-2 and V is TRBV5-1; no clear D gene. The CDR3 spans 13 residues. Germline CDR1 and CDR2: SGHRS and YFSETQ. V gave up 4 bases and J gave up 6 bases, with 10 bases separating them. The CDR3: CASSPRLSGELFF. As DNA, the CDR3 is TGCGCCAGCAGCCCCAGGTTATCCGGGGAGCTGTTTTTT.

The CDR3 loop is CASSLYRDGGNEKLFF. The CDR3 bases are TGTGCCAGCAGCCTATACAGGGATGGGGGTAATGAAAAACTGTTTTTT. The chain combines TRBV5-6 with TRBJ1-4; TRBD1 is a possible D gene (6 bases). Trimming pared 4 bases from V and 4 bases from J, leaving 17 bases between. The germline gives CDR1 SGHDT, CDR2 YYEEEE. This CDR3 region has 16 residues.

CDR3 nucleotides: TGTGCCAGCAGCCGACGGGACAGTAACACCGGGGAGCTGTTTTTT. Translation: CASSRRDSNTGELFF. The chain has TRBV7-8 and TRBJ2-2; the match to TRBD1 covers 7 bases. The CDR3 is 15 amino acids. Germline V gene lookup returns CDR1 SGHVS and CDR2 FQNEAQ. J lost 2 bases, V lost 5 bases, and 5 bases had no gene match. The variable domain in full, completed from reference TRBV7-8 and TRBJ2-2, reads GAGVSQSPRYKVAKRGQDVALRCDPISGHVSLFWYQQALGQGPEFLTYFQNEAQLDKSGLPSDRFFAERPEGSVSTLKIQRTQQEDSAVYLCASSRRDSNTGELFFGEGSRLTVL.

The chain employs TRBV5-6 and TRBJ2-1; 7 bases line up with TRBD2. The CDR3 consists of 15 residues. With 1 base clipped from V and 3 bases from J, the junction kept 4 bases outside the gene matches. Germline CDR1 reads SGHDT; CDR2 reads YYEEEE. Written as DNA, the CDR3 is TGTGCCAGCAGCTTGCTTTCGGGGGGCTACAATGAGCAGTTCTTC. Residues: CASSLLSGGYNEQFF.

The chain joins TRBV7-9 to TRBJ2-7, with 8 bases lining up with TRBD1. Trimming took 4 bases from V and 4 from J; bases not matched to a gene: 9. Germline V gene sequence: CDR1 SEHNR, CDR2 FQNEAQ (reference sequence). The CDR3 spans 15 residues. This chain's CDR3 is CASSSDRDWKYEQYF. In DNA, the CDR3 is TGTGCCAGCAGCTCGGACAGGGATTGGAAATACGAGCAGTACTTC.

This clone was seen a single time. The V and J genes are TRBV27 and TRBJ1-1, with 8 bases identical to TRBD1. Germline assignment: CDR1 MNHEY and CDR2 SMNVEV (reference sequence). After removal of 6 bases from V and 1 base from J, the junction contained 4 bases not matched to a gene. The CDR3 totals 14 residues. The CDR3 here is CASSSGGPNTEAFF. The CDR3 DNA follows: TGTGCCAGCAGCTCAGGGGGCCCGAACACTGAAGCTTTCTTT.

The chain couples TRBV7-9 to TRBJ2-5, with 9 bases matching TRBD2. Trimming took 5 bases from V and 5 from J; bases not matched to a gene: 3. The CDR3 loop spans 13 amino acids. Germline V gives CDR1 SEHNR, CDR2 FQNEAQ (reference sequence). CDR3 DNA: TGTGCCAGCAGCATAAGCGGGAGGGAGACCCAGTACTTC. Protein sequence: CASSISGRETQYF.

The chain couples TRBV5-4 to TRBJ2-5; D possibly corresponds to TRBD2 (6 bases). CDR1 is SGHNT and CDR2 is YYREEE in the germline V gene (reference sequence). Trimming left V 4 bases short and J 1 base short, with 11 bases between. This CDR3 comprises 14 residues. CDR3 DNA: TGTGCCAGCAGCGGCGGGGCCAGCCAAGAGACCCAGTACTTC. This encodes CASSGGASQETQYF.

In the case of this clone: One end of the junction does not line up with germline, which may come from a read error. CDR3 sequence: CAISEPRVGYEQYF. The CDR3 DNA reads TGTGCTATCAGTGAGCCCAGGGTGGGGTACGAGCAGTACTTC. The rearrangement links TRBV10-3 to TRBJ2-7; tentatively, D is TRBD1 (5 bases). CDR3 length: 14 amino acids. Germline V gene data show CDR1 as ENHRY and CDR2 as SYGVKD.

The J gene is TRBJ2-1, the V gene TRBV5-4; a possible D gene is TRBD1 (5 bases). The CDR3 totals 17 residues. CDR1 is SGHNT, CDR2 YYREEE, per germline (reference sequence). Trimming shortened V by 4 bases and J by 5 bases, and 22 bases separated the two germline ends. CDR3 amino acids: CASSPPRGGRRNNEQFF. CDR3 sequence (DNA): TGTGCCAGCAGCCCGCCAAGGGGCGGACGACGGAACAATGAGCAGTTCTTC.

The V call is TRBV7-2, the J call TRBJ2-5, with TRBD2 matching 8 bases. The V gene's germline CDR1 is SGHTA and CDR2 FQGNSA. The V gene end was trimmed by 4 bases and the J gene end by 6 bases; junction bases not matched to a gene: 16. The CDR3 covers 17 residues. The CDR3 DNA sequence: TGTGCCAGCAGCTCAAGCTCTCACAGCGGGAGTACACAGACCCAGTACTTC. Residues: CASSSSSHSGSTQTQYF.

The CDR3 sequence is CASSPGDTEAFF. The DNA of the CDR3 is TGTGCCAGCAGCCCGGGGGACACTGAAGCTTTCTTT. This chain connects TRBV5-6 to TRBJ1-1, with D perhaps matching TRBD1 (5 bases). The ends were cut back, 4 bases at V and 3 bases at J, with 7 bases in the middle. The germline CDR1 and CDR2 sequences are SGHDT and YYEEEE. CDR3 length equals 12 residues. Full variable domain (rest looked up from reference TRBV5-6 and TRBJ1-1): DAGVTQSPTHLIKTRGQQVTLRCSPKSGHDTVSWYQQALGQGPQFIFQYYEEEERQRGNFPDRFSGHQFPNYSSELNVNALLLGDSALYLCASSPGDTEAFFGQGTRLTVV.

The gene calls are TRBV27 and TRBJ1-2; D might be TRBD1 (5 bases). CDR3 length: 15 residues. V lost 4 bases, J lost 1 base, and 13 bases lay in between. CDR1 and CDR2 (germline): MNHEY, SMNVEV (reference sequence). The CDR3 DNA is TGTGCCAGCAGTTCGGCAAGGGGCCATAACTATGGCTACACCTTC. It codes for CASSSARGHNYGYTF.

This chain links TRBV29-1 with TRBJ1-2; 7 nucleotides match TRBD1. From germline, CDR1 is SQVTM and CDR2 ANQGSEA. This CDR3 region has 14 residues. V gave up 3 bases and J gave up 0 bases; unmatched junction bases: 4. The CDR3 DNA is TGCAGCGTTGAGGCGACAGGGTCTAACTATGGCTACACCTTC. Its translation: CSVEATGSNYGYTF.

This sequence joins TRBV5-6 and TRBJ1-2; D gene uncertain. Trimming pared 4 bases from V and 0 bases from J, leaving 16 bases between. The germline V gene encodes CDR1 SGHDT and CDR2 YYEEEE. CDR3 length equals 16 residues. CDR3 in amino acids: CASSLPLGPTNYGYTF. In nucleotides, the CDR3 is TGTGCCAGCAGCCTCCCACTGGGCCCCACTAACTATGGCTACACCTTC.